This TCR beta chain came from a study of blood T cell repertoires in COVID-19. Overall study: The cDNA or gDNA used as material had been derived from T cells, B-cell-depleted T cells, or PBMCs.

The CDR3 extends over 15 amino acids. The V gene's germline CDR1 is SEHNR and CDR2 FQNEAQ (reference sequence). Trimming took off 5 bases at V and 6 bases at J, with 17 bases between the two ends. Produced via immunoSEQ multiplex PCR; TCRdb's table is partial and in-frame only. The sample consists of roughly 380,000 clones, 81% of them appearing once. The V call is TRBV7-9, the J call TRBJ2-1; D is uncertain. The sequence came from a human donor with acute or convalescent COVID-19. The donor label of this sample is uncertain. The sample comprised peripheral blood. The DNA for the CDR3 is TGTGCCAGCAGCGTCAGTGGTGCCCGTATCAATGAGCAGTTCTTC. Translated, it gives CASSVSGARINEQFF.